These T cell receptor beta chains were read from a single sample in a study of radiation and T cells in renal cell carcinoma. Profiled with immunoSEQ multiplex PCR; TCRdb holds only in-frame clones, not every one. The table has about 130,000 clones, about 88% seen once; the top ten hold 5.8%. Sample: blood, taken from a patient whose treatment included radiotherapy and nephrectomy. The receptor source for this set is a woman aged 70-85 years with renal cell carcinoma. Each CDR3 is given with its conserved first and last residue. Fields, in order: D gene, clone size, V gene, J gene, CDR3 DNA, CDR3 protein. D genes are given only for firm matches. Clone size appears in some rows only: once, few, many, or a class for an expanded clone.

>-|few|TRBV28|TRBJ2-7
TGTGCCAGCAGTTTATGGGCAGGGTGGACCTACGAGCAGTACTTC
CASSLWAGWTYEQYF
>TRBD1|-|TRBV28|TRBJ2-1
TGTGCCAGCAGTCTAGACAGGGGAGCCTACAATGAGCAGTTCTTC
CASSLDRGAYNEQFF
>-|-|TRBV7-9|TRBJ2-7
TGTGCCAGCAGTTTCTCTTCCACCTACGAGCAGTACTTC
CASSFSSTYEQYF
>-|-|TRBV2|TRBJ2-6
TGTGCCAGCAGTGAACGGGCCAACGTCCTGACTTTC
CASSERANVLTF
>TRBD1|-|TRBV7-8|TRBJ1-5
TGTGCCAGCAGCTCGGACAGGGGGGGAGGGGGCAATCAGCCCCAGCATTTT
CASSSDRGGGGNQPQHF
>-|-|TRBV14|TRBJ2-3
TGTGCCAGCAGCCAAGTAGGTACGCAGTATTTT
CASSQVGTQYF
>-|-|TRBV11-3|TRBJ2-2
TGTGCCAGCAGCTCACAGGAGAACACCGGGGAGCTGTTTTTT
CASSSQENTGELFF
>-|-|TRBV27|TRBJ2-1
TGTGCCAGCAGTTTACAGAATACGGGTGATGAGCAGTTCTTC
CASSLQNTGDEQFF
>-|-|TRBV6-1|TRBJ2-5
TGTGCCAGCAGTGAAGCCCGACTATACCAAGAGACCCAGTACTTC
CASSEARLYQETQYF
>-|-|TRBV7-2|TRBJ2-1
TGTGCCAGCAGCTTAGCAGCCTCTTACTACAATGAGCAGTTCTTC
CASSLAASYYNEQFF
>TRBD1|-|TRBV7-2|TRBJ2-7
TGTGCCAGCAGCCCGACAGGGCTCGCCTACGAGCAGTACTTC
CASSPTGLAYEQYF
>-|-|TRBV5-1|TRBJ1-2
TGCGCCAGCAGACCACAGTTGGGGTATGGCTACACCTTC
CASRPQLGYGYTF
>-|-|TRBV25-1|TRBJ1-6
TGTGCCAGCAGTCCAACTGGGGGCACAGTGCCTGGAAGGTCACCCCTCCACTTT
CASSPTGGTVPGRSPLHF
>TRBD1|few|TRBV6-5|TRBJ2-7
TGTGCCAGCAGTACGACAGGGAGCTCCTACGAGCAGTACTTC
CASSTTGSSYEQYF
>-|-|TRBV9|TRBJ2-5
TGTGCCAGCAGCGCTCGACCCCTTCCCTCCGAGACCCAGTACTTC
CASSARPLPSETQYF
>TRBD1|few|TRBV7-9|TRBJ2-2
TGTGCCAGCAGCCCATGGACAGGGAACACCGGGGAGCTGTTTTTT
CASSPWTGNTGELFF
>TRBD2|once|TRBV6-4|TRBJ2-2
TGTGCCAGCAGTGAAGATAGCGGGGGGGCCGGGGAGCTGTTTTTT
CASSEDSGGAGELFF
>-|-|TRBV27|TRBJ2-2
TGTGCCAGCAGTTTCTCCTACACCGGGGAGCTGTTTTTT
CASSFSYTGELFF
>-|-|TRBV7-9|TRBJ2-2
TGTGCCAGCAGCGTCGGACAGCTTCCATTCTCGAATGACGGGGAGCTGTTTTTT
CASSVGQLPFSNDGELFF
>-|-|TRBV7-2|TRBJ1-3
TGTGCCAGCAGCTTAGAACCCCCGGGCTCTGGAAACACCATATATTTT
CASSLEPPGSGNTIYF
>-|-|TRBV6-1|TRBJ2-7
TGTGCCAGCAGAGAAGACACGTTCAGCTCCTACGAGCAGTACTTC
CASREDTFSSYEQYF
>TRBD1|-|TRBV7-2|TRBJ2-4
TGTGCCAGCAGCCACAGGGGGGACAGTACAAAAAACATTCAGTACTTC
CASSHRGDSTKNIQYF
>-|-|TRBV30|TRBJ1-2
TGTGCCTGGTATTTCAGTACTCGCTATGGCTACACCTTC
CAWYFSTRYGYTF
>-|-|TRBV7-2|TRBJ2-7
TGTGCCAGCAGCTTGAGCGGGCTTCAGACGTACTACGAGCAGTACTTC
CASSLSGLQTYYEQYF
>TRBD1|-|TRBV30|TRBJ1-1
TGTGCCTGGAGTGTACGGTGGGACAGGGGGTCTCCTGAAGCTTTCTTT
CAWSVRWDRGSPEAFF
>-|-|TRBV11-2|TRBJ1-4
TGTGCCAGCAGCTCCAGGGGATCGAATGAAAAACTGTTTTTT
CASSSRGSNEKLFF
>-|-|TRBV14|TRBJ1-2
TGTGCCAGCAGCAGAATGTCGGGTTACGGCTACACCTTC
CASSRMSGYGYTF
>-|-|TRBV18|TRBJ2-7
TGTGCCAGCTCACCAGACAGTTACTCCTACGAGCAGTACTTC
CASSPDSYSYEQYF
>TRBD2|-|TRBV28|TRBJ2-7
TGTGCCAGCAGTAAATTCGGGGGGGCTTATCGCGAGCAGTACTTC
CASSKFGGAYREQYF